This T cell receptor beta chain was captured in a study of blood T cells in healthy people across ages. Study outcomes and limitations: One million T cells yielded diversity estimates that were considered underestimates.

Every donor gave approximately 10 milliliters of peripheral blood. Per-sample yields of isolated PBMCs were at least 6 million. Germline CDR1 reads SQVTM; CDR2 reads ANQGSEA. The V end lost 4 bases, the J end lost 4 bases, and 10 bases lay between the germline ends. The CDR3 sequence is 12 residues long. A second about 7 to 12 cycle PCR used barcoded and J-beta primers. TCRdb re-derived calls from the 5' RACE reads in MiXCR, one entry per CDR3 protein. The sample consists of roughly 800,000 distinct CDR3 sequences, 55% to 75% of them appearing once. With regard to this clonotype: Its antigen is unidentified.

The sample was blood. The chain uses TRBV29-1 and TRBJ1-2; D call uncertain. This TCR derives from a man aged 30-40 years in good health. The CDR3 sequence: CSVGLEFYGYTF. The CDR3 DNA reads as TGCAGCGTTGGTCTGGAGTTCTATGGCTACACCTTC. Variable domain in full (rest from reference TRBV29-1 and TRBJ1-2): SAVISQKPSRDICQRGTSLTIQCQVDSQVTMMFWYRQQPGQSLTLIATANQGSEATYESGFVIDKFPISRPNLTFSTLTVSNMSPEDSSIYLCSVGLEFYGYTFGSGTRLTVV.